This entry describes one T cell receptor beta chain. This clonotype is described as medium-sized (0.01 to 0.1%). Its specific antigen is unknown. One base away there is no much larger clone; base qualities are not given. Follow-up blood was drawn from HIV-infected patients roughly three months, about 14 weeks, after the initiation of antiretroviral therapy. Whole blood was used without fractionating the cells, so the repertoire represented all peripheral T cells without sorting. For RNA extraction, around 2.5 ml of peripheral blood was drawn into Tempus tubes. Patients were deemed ineligible for enrollment if they had febrile or AIDS-related illness, tumors, hepatitis B or C coinfection, immunomodulatory therapy, recent vaccination or treatment interruptions. Residual genomic DNA was removed with the TURBO-DNase kit and globin mRNA was depleted with GLOBINclear. The sample originates from a study of HIV-infected patients and healthy controls (TCRdb year 2014). For the wider study: CD4 counts rose modestly but significantly in about 85% of the 16 patients after three months of therapy, yet stayed below normal ranges. The question the study tested was whether immune perturbation and reconstitution could be captured by deep TCR repertoire sequencing of small blood samples from HIV patients. An undetectable viral load was attained by 11 of 16 patients by the second bleed and by all patients after a further year of therapy. The CD4:CD8 ratio rose slightly, whereas CD8 counts showed no consistent shift during early therapy. Patients lacked overall T-cell lymphocytopenia, and total CDR3 counts per chain did not differ significantly from controls. The paper's findings and limits, for the study overall: Using whole blood restricted sequencing depth and prevented separating the dynamics of distinct T-cell subpopulations. Alpha-beta chain pairing was not determined in the samples. HLA typing of donors was not performed in the study. Alpha-chain CDR3s from MAIT cells appeared at high frequency in healthy controls but were severely depleted in HIV+ repertoires. Treated samples reflected only around 14 weeks of therapy, arguably too short to observe immune reconstitution given low adult thymic output. Only sixteen HIV-infected individuals were processed, which the authors considered a major limit on how widely the findings apply. Healthy controls shared more CDR3s between individuals than HIV+ patients, by Jaccard index and by count of highly shared sequences. Comparisons were complicated by unequal numbers of distinct sequences between patients and controls, and rare events from HIV-infected data were overweighted by size-matching. During therapy, HIV-associated CDR3s significantly decreased in frequency, while CMV-associated CDR3s did not change significantly, though most became more frequent. Compared with untreated HIV+ repertoires, healthy control repertoires had roughly threefold more distinct CDR3s and higher Shannon diversity. Significantly higher mean Gini indices were seen in HIV-infected repertoires than in controls, possibly reflecting oligoclonality. In HIV-infected patients, the apparent post-therapy recovery of the Gini index was not replicated in size-matched repertoire data. The observed differences in diversity could not be explained by the slight differences in age and sex profiles between the study cohorts. Significantly different mean usage between HIV-infected patients and controls was observed for eight alpha and eight beta V genes.

The CDR1 and CDR2 encoded by the germline V gene (reference sequence) are MNHNY and SVGAGI. The cysteine opens and the phenylalanine closes a CDR3 of 13 amino acids. Only the CDR3 part of the read is kept: 39 bases, read in frame from the first base. The V and J ends are trimmed by 6 bases and 2 bases, leaving 11 bases between them. 500 to 600 ng RNA was reverse transcribed with SuperScript III using primers against the alpha and beta constant regions. Alpha and beta chain libraries were generated separately via chain-specific third strand synthesis with multiplexing indices. The protocol used a single primer pair to amplify all rearrangements within a chain, which avoided primer bias, and attached molecular barcodes to each cDNA molecule. T4 RNA Ligase 1 joined purified cDNA to a 5' RACE adapter that carried a random hexamer and the SP2 sequencing primer site. Second strand synthesis was primed from the SP2 site with Phusion polymerase, using slow temperature ramps to favor optimal annealing. The 12-nucleotide barcode on each molecule comprised two random hexamer sequences, both introduced before amplification and concatenated. An amplification PCR of approximately 24 cycles with P5s and P7 primers came after a short first PCR that had added P5 and P7 adapter elements plus a second index. The libraries went through approximately 25 PCR cycles in total, were quantified on a Qubit, were sized on a Bioanalyzer, and were diluted to around 4 nM. Sequencing of the normalized libraries was performed on an Illumina MiSeq with 2 x 250 paired-end kits. MinElute columns were the means by which the reverse transcription reactions were cleaned up, and the reactions were eluted into 10 ul Tris-Cl. Adapter ligations were incubated for 20 to 25 hours at 16 degrees C and subsequently purified with AMPure XP beads at a 1:1 ratio. The original pipeline was this. A modified Decombinator that output V, J, insert and barcode information was used to process the demultiplexed FASTQ files. Any sequence that shared a barcode yet differed from the dominant sequence was discarded as an error, and the number of original cDNA molecules was estimated by counting barcodes clustered at Levenshtein distance 3. The R packages ineq, vegan, igraph and RCytoscape were used for downstream analyses, with IMGT nomenclature and CDR3 definitions applied. V gene usage was computed over distinct sequences, each TCR counted once to avoid skew from clonal expansion. Similarity networks connected unique CDR3 amino acid sequences within a donor whenever two sequences differed by a single Levenshtein edit. Published HIV-specific CDR3s (around 100 alpha, about 730 beta) and CMV-specific CDR3s (roughly twelve alpha, around 250 beta) were compiled and searched for in the repertoires. It was shown by random subsampling to size-matched repertoires that the decreased diversity of patients was not caused by their lower sequence numbers. TCRdb applied fastp at Q25 and MiXCR to the public reads, then kept only in-frame beta chains. All rows with the same CDR3 protein become a single entry with the most common DNA and genes. TCRdb's processing, not the authors' own work, is the source of the V and J calls. The sample has some 6,500 distinct CDR3 sequences on record, roughly 7% of them singletons. 16% of the sample is held by the ten biggest clonotypes.

This receptor was identified in an adult with HIV infection. The V and J genes are TRBV6-6 and TRBJ2-7, and TRBD2 may be the D gene, going by 5 matching bases. The sequenced sample was blood, obtained during antiretroviral therapy. This receptor carries the CDR3 CASRPGETYEQYF. The DNA sequence is given as TGTGCCAGCAGACCCGGGGAGACCTACGAGCAGTACTTC.